What follows describes a single TCR beta chain. Its antigen is as yet unknown. CDR1 is WSHSY and CDR2 is SAAADI in the germline V gene. The V segment lost 10 bases and the J segment 4 bases; nucleotides outside the gene matches: 7. The CDR3 has 12 residues. The data are from a study of shared clonotypes between healthy human individuals. At the level of the study: Serving as donors were two women and three men, whose ages spanned 18 to 49.

Generated by immunoSEQ multiplex PCR, the TCRdb table keeps only in-frame clones and is missing some. The sample has fewer than 350,000 clones, 80% to 90% seen once. All of the donors resided in Nashville, Tennessee, and each was a Caucasian adult. Study-wide results and limits: Specimens sampled were limited to blood, with tissue repertoires likely differing.

This sequence originates from a man between 18 and 29 years old in good health. The sample taken for sequencing was memory CD8+ T cells sorted from blood. The subset: CD45RO+ cells pooled with CCR7-negative TemRA cells. V usage is TRBV10-2 and J usage is TRBJ2-7, with TRBD2 identical over 7 bases. The chain's CDR3 is CATGGSGYEQYF. Written as DNA, the CDR3 is TGCGCCACCGGGGGGTCGGGGTACGAGCAGTACTTC.